Below, 29 T cell receptor beta chains from the same sample are listed, as sequenced in a study of blood T cell repertoires in COVID-19 (dated by TCRdb to the early 2020s). The library came from the immunoSEQ multiplex PCR assay. TCRdb re-hosts the immuneACCESS table, in-frame sequences only. Its copies lack some clones; in the studies checked, an unresolved V gene accounts for under half of them, and the cause for the rest is not known. A total of approximately 140,000 clones appear in this sample, roughly 88% of them only once. The biggest ten clones account for 28% of the sample. Sequenced: peripheral blood. These receptors all stem from a human donor in a cohort sampled during active COVID-19.

The chain uses TRBV6-5 and TRBJ1-5; D may be TRBD1 (5 bases). This CDR3 spans 14 amino acids. V was shortened by 8 bases and J by 5 bases, with 16 bases between the two germline ends. Germline values: CDR1 MNHEY, CDR2 SVGAGI. CDR3 sequence reads: CASSKSGSYQPQHF. CDR3 bases: TGTGCCAGCTCCAAATCAGGGTCCTATCAGCCCCAGCATTTT.

V usage is TRBV9 and J usage is TRBJ2-3; TRBD2 agrees at 7 bases. V shed 4 bases and J 2 bases; nucleotides not matched to a gene: 7. The germline gives CDR1 SGDLS, CDR2 YYNGEE. The CDR3 loop spans 15 amino acids. The CDR3 spells CASSPVGGYTDTQYF. DNA of the CDR3: TGTGCCAGCAGCCCAGTCGGGGGGTACACAGATACGCAGTATTTT.

The J gene is TRBJ2-3, the V gene TRBV6-1, with 7 bases aligning to TRBD1. The CDR3 sequence is 17 residues long. V shed 2 bases, J shed 1 base, and the junction held 9 bases outside the gene matches. CDR1 is MNHNS, CDR2 SASEGT, per germline. As DNA, the CDR3 is TGTGCCAGCAGTGAACATCGGGACAGCTTCCGCACAGATACGCAGTATTTT. As protein: CASSEHRDSFRTDTQYF.

This clone was seen only a few times. The J gene is TRBJ2-7, the V gene TRBV5-1; maybe TRBD2 (6 bases). Germline V gives CDR1 SGHRS, CDR2 YFSETQ. The CDR3 covers 15 residues. Trimming took 2 bases from V and 3 from J, leaving 15 bases between them. CDR3 DNA sequence: TGCGCCAGCAGCTTAAGCCCAGACGGGGGCTACGAGCAGTACTTC. Protein sequence: CASSLSPDGGYEQYF.

This clone was detected a few times. The chain joins TRBV5-1 to TRBJ1-6; the match to TRBD1 covers 7 bases. Germline assignment: CDR1 SGHRS and CDR2 YFSETQ. V shed 4 bases and J 8 bases; nucleotides not matched to a gene: 9. The CDR3 runs 15 residues. The CDR3 DNA sequence: TGCGCCAGCAGCATAGTGACAGGGTCGGATTCACCCCTCCACTTT. This gives the protein CASSIVTGSDSPLHF.

The rearrangement joins TRBV6-5 to TRBJ1-4; 9 bases are a match to TRBD1. This CDR3 has 15 residues. Germline CDR1 MNHEY, CDR2 SVGAGI. J was trimmed by 5 bases and V by 0 bases; bases with no gene match: 1. The CDR3 region is CASSYSGQGNEKLFF. The CDR3 DNA follows: TGTGCCAGCAGTTACTCGGGACAGGGAAATGAAAAACTGTTTTTT.

This chain links TRBV6-2 or TRBV6-3 with TRBJ2-5, with 9 bases lining up with TRBD1. The CDR3 covers 14 residues. The germline V gene has CDR1 MNHEY and CDR2 SVGEGT. V trimming: 5 bases; J trimming: 5 bases; junction bases outside the gene matches: 6. The CDR3 here is CASSLGTGWETQYF. CDR3 coding DNA: TGTGCCAGCAGTCTCGGGACAGGGTGGGAGACCCAGTACTTC.

V usage is TRBV2 and J usage is TRBJ1-4; possible D gene TRBD1, 6 bases. Germline V CDR1 and CDR2: SNHLY, FYNNEI. The CDR3 covers 14 residues. V was pared by 3 bases and J by 6 bases, with 11 bases between. The CDR3 loop is CASSENRVDEKLFF. CDR3 DNA: TGTGCCAGCAGTGAGAACAGGGTGGATGAAAAACTGTTTTTT.

V is TRBV6-5 and J is TRBJ1-2, with a possible D match to TRBD1 (5 bases). The CDR3 runs 14 residues. Germline CDR1 and CDR2: MNHEY and SVGAGI. The germline V and J ends were trimmed by 2 bases and 5 bases, with 12 bases remaining between them. The CDR3 DNA reads as TGTGCCAGCAGTTACAAGCCGGAGGGGTATGGCTACACCTTC. Amino acid sequence: CASSYKPEGYGYTF.

The rearrangement joins TRBV7-9 to TRBJ1-4, with TRBD1 identical over 7 bases. The CDR3 has 15 amino acids. Trimming took 1 base from V and 3 from J; bases not matched to a gene: 2. Germline V gene sequence: CDR1 SEHNR, CDR2 FQNEAQ (reference sequence). The CDR3 loop reads CASSLDRGANEKLFF. The CDR3 DNA is TGTGCCAGCAGCTTAGACAGGGGAGCTAATGAAAAACTGTTTTTT.

The sample holds a few counts of this clone. The genes are TRBV29-1 and TRBJ1-1, with 12 bases matching TRBD1. V was pared by 7 bases and J by 3 bases, with 6 bases of the junction left unmatched. The CDR3 has 14 amino acids. Germline V gives CDR1 SQVTM, CDR2 ANQGSEA. The CDR3: CSGWDRGQDTEAFF. The CDR3 bases are TGCAGCGGATGGGACAGGGGGCAAGACACTGAAGCTTTCTTT.

This clone has more than one count but fewer than ten. The chain combines TRBV7-6 with TRBJ2-2; TRBD1 aligns across 8 bases. V shed 4 bases, J shed 4 bases, and the junction held 2 bases outside the gene matches. The CDR3 is made up of 14 amino acids. Germline values: CDR1 SGHVS, CDR2 FNYEAQ. The CDR3 DNA reads TGTGCCAGCAGCTGGACAGGGTCCACCGGGGAGCTGTTTTTT. This gives the protein CASSWTGSTGELFF.

J is TRBJ1-2 and V is TRBV5-4, with 9 bases matching TRBD1. Germline values: CDR1 SGHNT, CDR2 YYREEE (reference sequence). The J segment lost 8 bases and the V segment lost 2 bases, leaving 4 bases of the junction unmatched. This CDR3 has 13 amino acids. The CDR3 DNA reads TGTGCCAGCAGCTTATGGACAGGGGACGGCTACACCTTC. Translating gives CASSLWTGDGYTF.

In the case of this clone: The junction departs from the called germline gene at one end, perhaps through a read error. The chain has TRBV9 and TRBJ1-2, with D tentatively TRBD1 (6 bases). The CDR3 runs 14 residues. Germline CDR1 SGDLS, CDR2 YYNGEE. CDR3 sequence reads: CASTVGGGNYGYTF. CDR3 sequence (DNA): TGTGCCAGCACCGTAGGGGGGGGAAACTATGGCTACACCTTC.

The gene calls are TRBV7-6 and TRBJ2-3, with D tentatively TRBD1 (6 bases). Deletions cut 5 bases from V and 4 bases from J, with 16 bases between. The V gene's germline CDR1 is SGHVS and CDR2 FNYEAQ. The CDR3 has 15 residues. This chain's CDR3 is CASSPSGRGSDTQYF. The CDR3 DNA follows: TGTGCCAGCAGCCCCTCGGGCAGGGGATCAGATACGCAGTATTTT.

The chain uses TRBV5-1 and TRBJ1-2, with D uncertain. The CDR3 is 14 amino acids. Germline CDR1 and CDR2: SGHRS and YFSETQ. The V gene lost 4 bases and the J gene lost 0 bases, with 10 bases spanning the gap. The CDR3 bases are TGCGCCAGCAGCCCCGCGGCGGCTAACTATGGCTACACCTTC. Its protein is CASSPAAANYGYTF.

The rearrangement uses TRBV11-1 and TRBJ2-7, with 11 bases matching TRBD1. V lost 6 bases and J lost 0; bases outside the gene matches: 4. Per germline, CDR1 SGHAT and CDR2 FQDESV (reference sequence). The CDR3 length is 15 residues. The DNA of the CDR3 is TGTGCCAGCAGGCTCGGACAGGGGGCCTCCTACGAGCAGTACTTC. This sequence encodes CASRLGQGASYEQYF.

This clone was seen a handful of times. V is TRBV7-2 and J is TRBJ2-2; 8 nucleotides line up with TRBD2. The CDR3 totals 18 residues. Germline assignment: CDR1 SGHTA and CDR2 FQGNSA. Trimming at V came to 4 bases and at J to 1 base, leaving 11 bases not matched to a gene. CDR3 sequence (DNA): TGTGCCAGCAGCTCACGACCGCCGGGACTAGGGAACACCGGGGAGCTGTTTTTT. Translated, it gives CASSSRPPGLGNTGELFF.

The chain has TRBV3-1 (or the pseudogene TRBV3-2) and TRBJ2-3, with D tentatively TRBD1 (5 bases). Germline CDR1 is LGHDT and CDR2 is YNNKEL (reference sequence). The CDR3 is made up of 16 amino acids. Trimming removed 0 bases at V and 2 bases at J, with 12 bases between. CDR3 sequence (DNA): TGTGCCAGCAGCCAAGATCCCGGACAAGTCACAGATACGCAGTATTTT. Translation gives CASSQDPGQVTDTQYF.

This rearrangement joins TRBV19 to TRBJ2-7, with 9 bases aligning to TRBD1. J was trimmed by 2 bases and V by 3 bases; bases with no gene match: 5. The CDR3 length is 15 residues. From germline, CDR1 is LNHDA and CDR2 SQIVND (reference sequence). Written as DNA, the CDR3 is TGTGCCAGTAGTATGGCCGGGACAGGGCCCTACGAGCAGTACTTC. It yields the protein CASSMAGTGPYEQYF. Full variable domain (outside the CDR3, taken from reference TRBV19 and TRBJ2-7): DGGITQSPKYLFRKEGQNVTLSCEQNLNHDAMYWYRQDPGQGLRLIYYSQIVNDFQKGDIAEGYSVSREKKESFPLTVTSAQKNPTAFYLCASSMAGTGPYEQYFGPGTRLTVT.

The V gene is TRBV5-4, the J gene TRBJ2-7; no reliable D call. Per germline, CDR1 SGHNT and CDR2 YYREEE (reference sequence). V was cut by 1 base and J by 6 bases, with 11 bases left in between. The CDR3 loop spans 13 amino acids. The CDR3 DNA is TGTGCCAGCAGCTTGTGGCTGGGCTCCGAGCAGTACTTC. Protein: CASSLWLGSEQYF. The whole variable domain, remainder taken from reference TRBV5-4 and TRBJ2-7, is ETGVTQSPTHLIKTRGQQVTLRCSSQSGHNTVSWYQQALGQGPQFIFQYYREEENGRGNFPPRFSGLQFPNYSSELNVNALELDDSALYLCASSLWLGSEQYFGPGTRLTVT.

The genes are TRBV5-4 and TRBJ2-3, with TRBD2 matching 8 bases. The CDR3 loop spans 15 amino acids. Looked up from germline, CDR1 is SGHNT and CDR2 is YYREEE (reference sequence). The J segment lost 1 base and the V segment lost 2 bases, leaving 3 bases of the junction unmatched. The CDR3 DNA follows: TGTGCCAGCAGCTTAGGGCGGGGGGGCACAGATACGCAGTATTTT. It translates to CASSLGRGGTDTQYF.

The V gene is TRBV5-1, the J gene TRBJ1-1; TRBD1 might be the D (5 bases). V lost 0 bases, J lost 4 bases, and 10 bases lay in between. Per the germline V gene, CDR1 is SGHRS and CDR2 is YFSETQ. There are 14 residues in the CDR3. The CDR3 loop reads CASSLAGGSTEAFF. The DNA for the CDR3 is TGCGCCAGCAGCTTGGCCGGGGGAAGCACTGAAGCTTTCTTT.

The V gene is TRBV5-1, the J gene TRBJ1-6; 9 nucleotides align to TRBD1. The V and J ends lost 3 bases and 6 bases, in that order; junction bases with no gene match: 4. Germline values: CDR1 SGHRS, CDR2 YFSETQ. The CDR3 extends over 15 amino acids. CDR3 nucleotides: TGCGCCAGCAGCTCCGGGACAGGGCCTAATTCACCCCTCCACTTT. It specifies CASSSGTGPNSPLHF.

The CDR3 spells CATSREVRTAGDQPQHF. The CDR3 bases are TGTGCCACCAGCAGAGAGGTCCGGACCGCCGGGGATCAGCCCCAGCATTTT. The genes are TRBV15 and TRBJ1-5; the D is unclear. Germline loops: CDR1 LNHNV, CDR2 YYDKDF (reference sequence). The CDR3 loop spans 17 amino acids. V was pared by 0 bases and J by 5 bases, with 17 bases between.

The chain is built from TRBV4-1 and TRBJ1-1, with TRBD1 matching 8 bases. The junction had 6 bases not matched to a gene; V was cut back by 4 bases and J by 5 bases. The CDR3 contains 14 residues. The germline gives CDR1 MGHRA, CDR2 YSYEKL. The chain's CDR3 is CASSLSGGATEAFF. CDR3 DNA sequence: TGCGCCAGCAGCCTTTCAGGGGGCGCAACTGAAGCTTTCTTT.

The chain combines TRBV7-2 with TRBJ1-2; 8 nucleotides match TRBD1. Germline V gene sequence: CDR1 SGHTA, CDR2 FQGNSA. The CDR3 spans 14 residues. Trimming at V came to 8 bases and at J to 4 bases, leaving 9 bases not matched to a gene. The CDR3 region is CASATDRVAYGYTF. The CDR3 DNA follows: TGTGCCAGCGCCACGGACAGGGTAGCCTATGGCTACACCTTC.

CDR3: CASSLGAHRGITDTQYF. The CDR3 bases are TGTGCCAGCAGCTTAGGGGCTCACAGGGGGATCACAGATACGCAGTATTTT. The J gene is TRBJ2-3, the V gene TRBV7-9; 8 bases match TRBD1. From germline, CDR1 is SEHNR and CDR2 FQNEAQ (reference sequence). The trim removed 1 base at V and 2 bases at J, leaving 8 bases unmatched. This CDR3 comprises 17 residues.

The V call is TRBV6-5, the J call TRBJ1-3, with TRBD1 as a possible D gene (6 bases). V was cut by 4 bases and J by 0 bases, with 7 bases left in between. Germline V gene data show CDR1 as MNHEY and CDR2 as SVGAGI. The CDR3 consists of 14 residues. CDR3 coding DNA: TGTGCCAGCAGTTCGACAGGCTCTGGAAACACCATATATTTT. Translation gives CASSSTGSGNTIYF.